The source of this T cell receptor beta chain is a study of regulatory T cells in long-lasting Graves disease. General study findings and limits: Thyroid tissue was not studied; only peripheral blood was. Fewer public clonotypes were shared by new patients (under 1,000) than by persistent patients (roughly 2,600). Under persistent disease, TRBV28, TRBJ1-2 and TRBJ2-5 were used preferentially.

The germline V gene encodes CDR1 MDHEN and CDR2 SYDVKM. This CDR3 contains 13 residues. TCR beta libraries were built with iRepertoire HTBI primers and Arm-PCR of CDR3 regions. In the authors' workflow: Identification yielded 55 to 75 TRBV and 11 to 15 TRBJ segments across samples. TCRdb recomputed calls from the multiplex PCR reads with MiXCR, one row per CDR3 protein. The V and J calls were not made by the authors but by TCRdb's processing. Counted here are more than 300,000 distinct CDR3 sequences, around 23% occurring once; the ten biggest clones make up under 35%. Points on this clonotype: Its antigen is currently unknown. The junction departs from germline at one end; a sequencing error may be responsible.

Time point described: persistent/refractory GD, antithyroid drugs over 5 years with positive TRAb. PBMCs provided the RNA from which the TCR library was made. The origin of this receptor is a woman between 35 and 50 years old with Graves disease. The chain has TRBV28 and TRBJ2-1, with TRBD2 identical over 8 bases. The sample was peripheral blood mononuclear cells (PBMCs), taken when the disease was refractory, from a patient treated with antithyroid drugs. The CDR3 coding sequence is TGTGCCAGCCGTTTTATAGCGGGGCTGGAGCAGTTCTTC. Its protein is CASRFIAGLEQFF.